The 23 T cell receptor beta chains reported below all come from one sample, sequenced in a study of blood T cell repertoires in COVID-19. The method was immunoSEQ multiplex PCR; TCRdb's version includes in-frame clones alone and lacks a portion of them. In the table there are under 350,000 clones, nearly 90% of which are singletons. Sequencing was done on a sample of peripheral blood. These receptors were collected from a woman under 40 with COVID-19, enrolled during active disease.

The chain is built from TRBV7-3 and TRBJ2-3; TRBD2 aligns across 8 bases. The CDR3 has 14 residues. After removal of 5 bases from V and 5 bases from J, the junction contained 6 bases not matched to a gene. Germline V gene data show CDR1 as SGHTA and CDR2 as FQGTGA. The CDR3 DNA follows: TGTGCCAGCAGCCCAGGCACTAGCGGAGATACGCAGTATTTT. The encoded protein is CASSPGTSGDTQYF.

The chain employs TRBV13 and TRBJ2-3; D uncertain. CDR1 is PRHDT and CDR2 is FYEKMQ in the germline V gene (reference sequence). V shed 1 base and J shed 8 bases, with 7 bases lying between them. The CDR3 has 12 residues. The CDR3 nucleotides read TGTGCCAGCAGCTTAGAGCCAAGTACGCAGTATTTT. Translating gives CASSLEPSTQYF.

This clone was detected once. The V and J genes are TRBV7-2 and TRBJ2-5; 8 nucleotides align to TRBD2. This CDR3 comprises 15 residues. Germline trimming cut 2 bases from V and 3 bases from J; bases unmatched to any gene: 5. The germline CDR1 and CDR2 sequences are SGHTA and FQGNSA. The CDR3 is CASSLQPGLEETQYF. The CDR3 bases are TGTGCCAGCAGCTTACAACCGGGACTAGAAGAGACCCAGTACTTC.

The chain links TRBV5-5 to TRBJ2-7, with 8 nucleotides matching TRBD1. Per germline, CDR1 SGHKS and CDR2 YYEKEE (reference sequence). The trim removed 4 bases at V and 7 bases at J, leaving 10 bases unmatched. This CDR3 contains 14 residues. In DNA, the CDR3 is TGTGCCAGCAGCCTCCGGGCAGGGGGCGATGAGCAGTACTTC. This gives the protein CASSLRAGGDEQYF. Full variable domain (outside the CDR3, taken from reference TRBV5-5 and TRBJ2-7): DAGVTQSPTHLIKTRGQQVTLRCSPISGHKSVSWYQQVLGQGPQFIFQYYEKEERGRGNFPDRFSARQFPNYSSELNVNALLLGDSALYLCASSLRAGGDEQYFGPGTRLTVT.

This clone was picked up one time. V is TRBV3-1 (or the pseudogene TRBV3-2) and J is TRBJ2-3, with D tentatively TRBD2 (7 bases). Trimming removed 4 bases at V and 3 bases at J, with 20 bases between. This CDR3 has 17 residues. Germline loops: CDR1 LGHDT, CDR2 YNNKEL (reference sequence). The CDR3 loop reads CASSLLERGGWTDTQYF. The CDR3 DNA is TGTGCCAGCAGCCTCCTTGAAAGGGGGGGCTGGACAGATACGCAGTATTTT.

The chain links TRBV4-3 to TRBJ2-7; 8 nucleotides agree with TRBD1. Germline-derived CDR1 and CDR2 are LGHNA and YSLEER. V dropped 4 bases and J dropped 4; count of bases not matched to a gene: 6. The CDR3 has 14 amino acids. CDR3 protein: CASSRRTGFYEQYF. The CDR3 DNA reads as TGCGCCAGCAGCCGGCGGACAGGGTTTTACGAGCAGTACTTC.

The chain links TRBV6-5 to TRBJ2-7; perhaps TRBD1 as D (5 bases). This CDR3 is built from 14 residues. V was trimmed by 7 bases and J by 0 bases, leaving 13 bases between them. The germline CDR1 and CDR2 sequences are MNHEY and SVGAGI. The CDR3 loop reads CASNPTESSYEQYF. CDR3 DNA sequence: TGTGCCAGCAACCCGACAGAAAGCTCCTACGAGCAGTACTTC.

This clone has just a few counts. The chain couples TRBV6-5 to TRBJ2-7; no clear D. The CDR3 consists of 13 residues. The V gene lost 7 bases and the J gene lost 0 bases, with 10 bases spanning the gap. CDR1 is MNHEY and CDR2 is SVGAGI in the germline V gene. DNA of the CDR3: TGTGCCAGCATTAACAGTCGCTCCTACGAGCAGTACTTC. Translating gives CASINSRSYEQYF.

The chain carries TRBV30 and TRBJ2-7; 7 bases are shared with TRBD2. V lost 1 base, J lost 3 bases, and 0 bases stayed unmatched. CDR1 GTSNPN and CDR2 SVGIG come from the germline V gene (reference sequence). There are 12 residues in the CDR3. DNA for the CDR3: TGTGCCTGGAGTGGGGGGGGCTACGAGCAGTACTTC. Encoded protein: CAWSGGGYEQYF.

The DNA for the CDR3 is TGTGCCAGCAGCCCCTCGTTGACTGAAGCTTTCTTT. Translating it yields CASSPSLTEAFF. J is TRBJ1-1 and V is TRBV7-2; D is uncertain. This CDR3 has 12 amino acids. Germline values: CDR1 SGHTA, CDR2 FQGNSA. Between the trimmed V and J ends, which lost 5 bases and 5 bases, there was a span of 9 bases.

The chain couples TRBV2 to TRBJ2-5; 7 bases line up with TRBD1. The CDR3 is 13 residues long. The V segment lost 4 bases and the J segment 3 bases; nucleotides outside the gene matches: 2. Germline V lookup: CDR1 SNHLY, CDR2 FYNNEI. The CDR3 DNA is TGTGCCAGCAGTGTTACAGGGGAAGAGACCCAGTACTTC. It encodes CASSVTGEETQYF.

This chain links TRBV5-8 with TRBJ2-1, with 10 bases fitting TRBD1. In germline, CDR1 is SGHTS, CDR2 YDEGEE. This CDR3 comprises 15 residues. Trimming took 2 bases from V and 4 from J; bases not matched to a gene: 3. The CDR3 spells CASSLGQGGYNEQFF. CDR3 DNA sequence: TGTGCCAGCAGCTTAGGACAGGGGGGTTACAATGAGCAGTTCTTC. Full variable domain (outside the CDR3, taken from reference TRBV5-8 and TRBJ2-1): EAGVTQSPTHLIKTRGQQATLRCSPISGHTSVYWYQQALGLGLQFLLWYDEGEERNRGNFPPRFSGRQFPNYSSELNVNALELEDSALYLCASSLGQGGYNEQFFGPGTRLTVL.

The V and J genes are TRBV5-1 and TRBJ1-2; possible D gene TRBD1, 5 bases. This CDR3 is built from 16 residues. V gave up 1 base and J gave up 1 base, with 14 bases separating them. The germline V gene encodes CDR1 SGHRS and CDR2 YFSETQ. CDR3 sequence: CASSLQGANINYGYTF. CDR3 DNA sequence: TGCGCCAGCAGCTTGCAAGGGGCAAACATTAACTATGGCTACACCTTC.

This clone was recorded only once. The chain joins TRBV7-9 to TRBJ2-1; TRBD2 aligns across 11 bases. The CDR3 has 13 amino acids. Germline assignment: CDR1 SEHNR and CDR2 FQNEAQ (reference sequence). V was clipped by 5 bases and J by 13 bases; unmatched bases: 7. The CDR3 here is CASSETSGVLQFF. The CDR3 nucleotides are TGTGCCAGCAGCGAGACTAGCGGGGTGTTACAGTTCTTC.

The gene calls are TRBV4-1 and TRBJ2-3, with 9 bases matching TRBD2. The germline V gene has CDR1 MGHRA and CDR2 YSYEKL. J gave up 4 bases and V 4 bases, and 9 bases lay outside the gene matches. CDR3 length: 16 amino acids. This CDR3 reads CASSPILAGVADTQYF. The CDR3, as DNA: TGCGCCAGCAGCCCTATTTTAGCGGGGGTTGCAGATACGCAGTATTTT.

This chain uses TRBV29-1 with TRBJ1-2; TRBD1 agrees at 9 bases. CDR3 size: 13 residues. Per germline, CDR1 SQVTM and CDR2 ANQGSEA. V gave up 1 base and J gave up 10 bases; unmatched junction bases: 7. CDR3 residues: CSVEARDRAAYTF. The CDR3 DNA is TGCAGCGTTGAAGCTAGGGACAGGGCAGCCTACACCTTC.

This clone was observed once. CDR3 coding DNA: TGTGCCAGCAGCTTGGAGGACTATAATTCACCCCTCCACTTT. Residues: CASSLEDYNSPLHF. The chain links TRBV4-2 to TRBJ1-6; D not resolved. Trimming removed 5 bases at V and 3 bases at J, with 8 bases between. The CDR3 runs 14 residues. Germline V CDR1 and CDR2: LGHNA, YNFKEQ.

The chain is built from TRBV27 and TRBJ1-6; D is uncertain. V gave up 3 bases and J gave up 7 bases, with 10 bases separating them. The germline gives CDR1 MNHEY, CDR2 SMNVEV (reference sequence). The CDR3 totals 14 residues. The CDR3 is CASSFRTANSPLHF. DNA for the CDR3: TGTGCCAGCAGTTTTAGGACTGCGAATTCACCCCTCCACTTT.

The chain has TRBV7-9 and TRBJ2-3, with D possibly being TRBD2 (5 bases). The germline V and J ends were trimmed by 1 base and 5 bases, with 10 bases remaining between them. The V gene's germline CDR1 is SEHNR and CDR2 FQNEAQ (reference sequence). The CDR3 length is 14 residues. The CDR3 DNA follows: TGTGCCAGCAGCTTAGGACAAGCGGTAGATACGCAGTATTTT. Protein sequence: CASSLGQAVDTQYF.

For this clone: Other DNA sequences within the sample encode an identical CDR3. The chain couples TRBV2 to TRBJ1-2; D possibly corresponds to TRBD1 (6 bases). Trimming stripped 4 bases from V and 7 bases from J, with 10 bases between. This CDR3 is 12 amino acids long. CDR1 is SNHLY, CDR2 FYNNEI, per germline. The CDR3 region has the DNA TGTGCCAGCAGTGGTGAAGGGGGTGGCTACACCTTC. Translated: CASSGEGGGYTF.

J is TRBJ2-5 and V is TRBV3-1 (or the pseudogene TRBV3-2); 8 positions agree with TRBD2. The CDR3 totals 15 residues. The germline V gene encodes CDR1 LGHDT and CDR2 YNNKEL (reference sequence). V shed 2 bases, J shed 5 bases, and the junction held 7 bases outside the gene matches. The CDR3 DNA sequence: TGTGCCAGCAGCCAACGGCGGGGGGATACGGAGACCCAGTACTTC. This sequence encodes CASSQRRGDTETQYF.

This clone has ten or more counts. CDR3: CASSQFQGEGNTIYF. CDR3 sequence (DNA): TGTGCCAGCAGCCAATTCCAGGGGGAAGGAAACACCATATATTTT. The chain carries TRBV4-2 and TRBJ1-3, with 7 bases identical to TRBD1. Germline assignment: CDR1 LGHNA and CDR2 YNFKEQ. Trimming took 2 bases from V and 4 from J; bases not matched to a gene: 5. The CDR3 length is 15 residues.

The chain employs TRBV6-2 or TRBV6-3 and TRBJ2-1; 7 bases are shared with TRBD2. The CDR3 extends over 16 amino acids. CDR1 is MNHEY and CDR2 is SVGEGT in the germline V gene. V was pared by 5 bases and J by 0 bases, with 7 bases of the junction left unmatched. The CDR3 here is CASSDPSGVSYNEQFF. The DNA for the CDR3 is TGTGCCAGCAGTGACCCAAGCGGGGTCTCCTACAATGAGCAGTTCTTC.